This TCR beta chain was sequenced in a study of immune evolution from preneoplasia to lung adenocarcinoma (dated by TCRdb to about 2021). The study in broad terms: No AAH lesions showed HLA loss of heterozygosity, compared with roughly 7% of AIS, approximately 15% of MIA and about a third of ADC lesions. Immune contexture across lung adenocarcinoma precursors and invasive adenocarcinoma was profiled using immune gene expression, TCR sequencing and multiplex immunofluorescence. Resected precursor lesions (AAH, AIS, MIA) and invasive adenocarcinomas were each compared against paired morphologically normal lung tissue. Sample size was determined by specimen availability and not by a prior power calculation. Whole exome sequencing and methylation data from the same cohort of nodules were integrated with the immune data. The overall cohort comprised 40 to 60 patients with pulmonary nodules who underwent surgical resection. TCR sequencing data were obtained from approximately 56 patients. According to the study, about 99 samples went through TCR sequencing. POLYSOLVER was used to infer Class I HLA alleles from exome data, and LOHHLA was used to detect allele-specific HLA loss. Broader findings and caveats from the paper: The findings were based on association rather than direct causation, and larger cohorts with long-term follow-up and longitudinal biopsies were deemed needed. The highest clonality was observed in normal lung, whereas higher T cell density and diversity but lower clonality appeared to be present in later-stage lesions. T cell clonality was highest in KRAS-mutant nodules compared with EGFR-mutant or double wild-type lesions. All patients were from Japan and China, so applicability to Western populations was uncertain. Top T cell clone frequencies were highest in normal lung and appeared to decrease progressively from AAH through AIS, MIA and invasive adenocarcinoma.

Resection was performed on patients in Japan or China between the mid-2010s and the late 2010s. Two lung cancer pathologists independently reviewed H&E slides to confirm the histologic diagnosis of every case. Macro-dissection after pathologic assessment enriched premalignant or tumor cells for nucleic acid extraction. The AllPrep DNA/RNA FFPE Kit was used to isolate DNA from FFPE tissue. Of note for this clone: This clone's antigen is unknown. No much larger clone exists at a distance of one base, and base qualities are not known.

The immunoSEQ hsTCRbeta Kit was used to sequence TCR beta CDR3 regions from DNA. The authors processed their data as follows. The ImmunoSEQ Analyzer was used to analyse the TCR sequencing data. T cell clonality was defined as 1 minus Pielou's evenness computed on productive rearrangements. To measure T cell diversity, the inverse Simpson index was applied to productive templates. T cell density was expressed as TCR beta template counts normalized to usable DNA, with usable DNA estimated by amplifying and sequencing housekeeping genes. TCR metrics were compared across histologic stages using two-sided Kruskal-Wallis tests. TCRdb's version of the immuneACCESS table is confined to in-frame rearrangements and falls short of the full clone set. An unresolved V gene accounts for under half of the shortfall where checked; the remainder is of unknown origin. V, J and clone size derive from that table, while D and trimming were established from the DNA sequence. This sample holds 9,500 or so clones; around 78% were observed only once. The ten largest clones add up to around 4.9% of the sample.

The CDR3 runs 13 amino acids, cysteine and phenylalanine included. The kept DNA is CDR3 alone, 39 bases in frame from the first base. Looking up the germline V gene yields CDR1 SQVTM and CDR2 ANQGSEA. The clonotype comes from a person between 65 and 80 years old with lung adenocarcinoma. The V gene is TRBV29-1 and the J gene is TRBJ2-5; TRBD2 might be the D gene, on 5 matching bases. The closer fit of TRBJ2-7 to the DNA end suggests the J call may be wrong. The sequenced sample consisted of FFPE minimally invasive lung adenocarcinoma tissue. According to the study, the label for this sample's cell subset or site signals: micro-invasive lung adenocarcinoma (MIA). The bases read TGCAGCGTCCTCATGGAGGCGTTTGGCGAGCAGTACTTC. It encodes CSVLMEAFGEQYF.